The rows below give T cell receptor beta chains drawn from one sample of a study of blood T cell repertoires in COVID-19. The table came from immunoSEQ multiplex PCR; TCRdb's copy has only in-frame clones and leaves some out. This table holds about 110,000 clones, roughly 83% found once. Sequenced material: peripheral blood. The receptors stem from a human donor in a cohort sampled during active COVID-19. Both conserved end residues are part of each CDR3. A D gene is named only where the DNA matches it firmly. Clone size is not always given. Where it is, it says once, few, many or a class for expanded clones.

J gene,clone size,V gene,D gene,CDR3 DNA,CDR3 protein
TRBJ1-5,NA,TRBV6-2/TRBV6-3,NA,TGTGCCAGCAGTTACCTGACAGGCCGGAATCAGCCCCAGCATTTT,CASSYLTGRNQPQHF
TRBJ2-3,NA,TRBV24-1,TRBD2,TGTGCCACCAGTGACCAAAGGGGACTAGCGCACAAGAGGGATACGCAGTATTTT,CATSDQRGLAHKRDTQYF
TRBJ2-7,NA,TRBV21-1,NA,TGTGCCAGCAGCAAAGGCCTGCAGACAGATTCCTACGAGCAGTACTTC,CASSKGLQTDSYEQYF
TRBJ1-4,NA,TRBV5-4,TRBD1,TGTGCCAGCAGCTTGGCGGTAGGGACAGGGGATGAAAAACTGTTTTTT,CASSLAVGTGDEKLFF
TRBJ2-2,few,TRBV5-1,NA,TGCGCCAGCAGCTTGGTTTTAGAATCCGGGGAGCTGTTTTTT,CASSLVLESGELFF
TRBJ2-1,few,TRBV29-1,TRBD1,TGCAGCGTTCGGGACAGAGACAATGAGCAGTTCTTC,CSVRDRDNEQFF
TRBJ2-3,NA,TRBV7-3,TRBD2,TGTGCCAGCAGCATCACCGGGACTAGCGGGAGGGCAGATACGCAGTATTTT,CASSITGTSGRADTQYF
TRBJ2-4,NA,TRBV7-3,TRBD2,TGTGCCAGCAGCGCCACCGGGACTAGCGGGAACATTCAGTACTTC,CASSATGTSGNIQYF
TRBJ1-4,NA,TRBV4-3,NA,TGCGCCAGCAGCCAAGACGCAGGAACTAATGAAAAACTGTTTTTT,CASSQDAGTNEKLFF
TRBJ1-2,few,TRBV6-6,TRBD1,TGTGCCAGCAGATTCGGACAGGGCCTTTATGGCTACACCTTC,CASRFGQGLYGYTF
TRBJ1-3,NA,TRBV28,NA,TGTGCCAGTAGTTTTAGTAAGGGAGGGTGGGGAAACACCATATATTTT,CASSFSKGGWGNTIYF
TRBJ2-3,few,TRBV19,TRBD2,TGTGCCAGTAGTATCCTAGCGGGAGAAGATACGCAGTATTTT,CASSILAGEDTQYF
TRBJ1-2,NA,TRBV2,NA,TGTGCCAGCAGGGCGACATACCTTAACTATGGCTACACCTTC,CASRATYLNYGYTF
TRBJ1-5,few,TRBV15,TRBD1,TGTGCCACCAGCAGAGAAGGGACAGGGGGCGCGTATCAGCCCCAGCATTTT,CATSREGTGGAYQPQHF
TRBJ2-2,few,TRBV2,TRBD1,TGTGCCAGCAGCACACAGGGACAGTCCGGGGAGCTGTTTTTT,CASSTQGQSGELFF
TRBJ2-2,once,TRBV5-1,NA,TGCGCCAGCAGCCTAAAAGTAGAAGTCGGGGAGCTGTTTTTT,CASSLKVEVGELFF
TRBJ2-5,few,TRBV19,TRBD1,TGTGCCAGTAGTATAGGACAGGGGACAGAGACCCAGTACTTC,CASSIGQGTETQYF
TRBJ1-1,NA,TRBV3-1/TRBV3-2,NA,TGTGCCAGCAGCCAACAGGCACCGAGGGTTGAGGCTTTCTTT,CASSQQAPRVEAFF
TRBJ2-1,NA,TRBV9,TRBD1,TGTGCCAGCAGCTCCACAGGGGTCTCCTACAATGAGCAGTTCTTC,CASSSTGVSYNEQFF
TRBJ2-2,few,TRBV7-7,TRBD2,TGTGCCAGCAGCTCAGGACTAGCGGGAGCGGGCGGGGAGCTGTTTTTT,CASSSGLAGAGGELFF
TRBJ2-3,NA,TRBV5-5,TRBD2,TGTGCCAGCAGCCAAACTAGCGGCTGGGCCCAATATAGCACAGATACGCAGTATTTT,CASSQTSGWAQYSTDTQYF
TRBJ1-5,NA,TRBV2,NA,TGTGCCAGCAGCTACGACAGGTCCAATCAGCCCCAGCATTTT,CASSYDRSNQPQHF
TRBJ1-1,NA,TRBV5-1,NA,TGCGCCAGCAGCTTCGACATCGCGAACACTGAAGCTTTCTTT,CASSFDIANTEAFF
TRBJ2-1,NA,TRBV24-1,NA,TGTGCCACCAGTGAAGGAGGTTACAATGAGCAGTTCTTC,CATSEGGYNEQFF
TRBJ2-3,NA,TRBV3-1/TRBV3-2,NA,TGTGCCAGCAGCTTAGGACTCGGGGGAATACCAGATACGCAGTATTTT,CASSLGLGGIPDTQYF
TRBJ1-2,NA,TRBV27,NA,TGTGCCAGCAGTACAACAGGGTATGGCTACACCTTC,CASSTTGYGYTF
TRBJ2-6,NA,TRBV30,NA,TGTGCCTGGAGTACAGGGTCGTCTGGGGCCAACGTCCTGACTTTC,CAWSTGSSGANVLTF
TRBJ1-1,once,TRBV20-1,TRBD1,TGCAGTGCTAGTGGGGGACAGATGAACACTGAAGCTTTCTTT,CSASGGQMNTEAFF
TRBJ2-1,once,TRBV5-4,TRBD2,TGTGCCAGCAGCCCCTCGGGGGGGAGCTCCTACAATGAGCAGTTCTTC,CASSPSGGSSYNEQFF
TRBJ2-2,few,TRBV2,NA,TGTGCCAGCAGTGAGGCGGATCTTAACACCGGGGAGCTGTTTTTT,CASSEADLNTGELFF
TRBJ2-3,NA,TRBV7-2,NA,TGTGCCAGCAGCTTACTAGTCCGGGATACGCAGTATTTT,CASSLLVRDTQYF
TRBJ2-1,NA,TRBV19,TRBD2,TGTGCCAGTAGTATAGGTCGCGGGAGGAATATCAATGAGCAGTTCTTC,CASSIGRGRNINEQFF
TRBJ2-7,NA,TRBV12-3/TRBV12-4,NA,TGTGCCAGCAGTTGGTCTAGTTCCTACGAGCAGTACTTC,CASSWSSSYEQYF